Below are 17 T cell receptor beta chains sequenced from a single sample in a study of cytomegalovirus exposure and HLA in healthy donors. Researchers ran the PCR with 60 Vbeta and 13 Jbeta primers. Assay: immunoSEQ multiplex PCR; the TCRdb copy retains only in-frame clones and omits some. The data show about 200,000 clones, around 85% seen once. The sample comprised PBMCs. These receptors all come from a woman in her forties or fifties in good health and CMV-seronegative.

This rearrangement joins TRBV7-6 to TRBJ2-3, with TRBD2 as a possible D gene (6 bases). This CDR3 contains 11 residues. V was pared by 5 bases and J by 9 bases, with 9 bases between. The germline gives CDR1 SGHVS, CDR2 FNYEAQ. In DNA form, the CDR3 reads TGTGCCAGCAGCCTTAGCGGAACGCAGTATTTT. Protein sequence: CASSLSGTQYF.

V usage is TRBV18 and J usage is TRBJ2-3; 7 nucleotides match TRBD1. The CDR3 totals 15 residues. V lost 3 bases to trimming and J lost 1 base; unmatched junction nucleotides: 4. From germline, CDR1 is KGHSH and CDR2 LQKENI. The CDR3 loop is CASSPGQVGTDTQYF. CDR3 nucleotide sequence: TGTGCCAGCTCACCCGGACAGGTGGGCACAGATACGCAGTATTTT.

The chain is built from TRBV28 and TRBJ2-2; TRBD1 aligns across 9 bases. The CDR3 has 15 residues. V lost 6 bases and J lost 5; bases outside the gene matches: 7. Per the germline V gene, CDR1 is MDHEN and CDR2 is SYDVKM. The CDR3 DNA reads TGTGCCAGCAGAGGACAGGGGTTTCGTACCGGGGAGCTGTTTTTT. This codes for CASRGQGFRTGELFF.

On this clone itself: Other nucleotide sequences from this sample produce the same CDR3. V and J are TRBV5-1 and TRBJ2-1, with TRBD2 matching over 9 bases. Germline CDR1 and CDR2: SGHRS and YFSETQ. CDR3 size: 15 residues. V was clipped by 3 bases and J by 2 bases; unmatched bases: 3. Here the CDR3 reads CASSSLAGTYNEQFF. CDR3 DNA sequence: TGCGCCAGCAGCTCTCTAGCGGGAACCTACAATGAGCAGTTCTTC.

The chain has TRBV23-1 and TRBJ2-1; 14 bases align to TRBD2. TRBV23-1 is annotated as an ORF whose role is uncertain. V gave up 0 bases and J gave up 9 bases; unmatched junction bases: 10. The CDR3 loop spans 18 amino acids. The CDR3 reads CASSQSRTSGRPTGEQFF. The CDR3 coding sequence is TGCGCCAGCAGTCAATCGCGGACTAGCGGGAGGCCCACGGGTGAGCAGTTCTTC.

The rearrangement uses TRBV11-2 and TRBJ1-2; 8 nucleotides line up with TRBD1. From germline, CDR1 is SGHAT and CDR2 FQNNGV. The CDR3 totals 12 residues. V shed 4 bases, J shed 8 bases, and the junction held 3 bases outside the gene matches. The CDR3 DNA follows: TGTGCCAGCAGCTCACCAGGGGGCGGCTACACCTTC. It encodes CASSSPGGGYTF.

There are a few counts of this clone. The genes are TRBV4-3 and TRBJ2-3; 10 bases line up with TRBD2. V gave up 2 bases and J gave up 5 bases; unmatched junction bases: 4. The germline V gene encodes CDR1 LGHNA and CDR2 YSLEER. The length of the CDR3 is 15 residues. The CDR3 DNA follows: TGCGCCAGCAGCCAACGCACTAGCGGGGTAGATACGCAGTATTTT. Protein: CASSQRTSGVDTQYF.

This chain links TRBV5-1 with TRBJ2-7, with a tentative D call TRBD2 (6 bases). The CDR3 is made up of 15 amino acids. The germline CDR1 and CDR2 sequences are SGHRS and YFSETQ. V was cut by 2 bases and J by 3 bases, with 15 bases left in between. The DNA of the CDR3 is TGCGCCAGCAGCTTAGTGGTAGCGGTAAACTACGAGCAGTACTTC. Residues: CASSLVVAVNYEQYF.

The gene calls are TRBV7-6 and TRBJ2-1; TRBD1 is a possible D gene (8 bases). V lost 0 bases and J 12 bases, leaving 15 bases between the germline ends. CDR3 length: 14 amino acids. Germline CDR1 is SGHVS and CDR2 is FNYEAQ. CDR3 protein: CASSLAVQGGVQFF. CDR3 nucleotides: TGTGCCAGCAGCTTAGCGGTACAGGGGGGGGTGCAGTTCTTC.

V and J are TRBV28 and TRBJ2-6; perhaps TRBD2 as D (5 bases). This CDR3 region has 14 residues. V shed 6 bases and J shed 3 bases, with 9 bases lying between them. Germline V gene sequence: CDR1 MDHEN, CDR2 SYDVKM. CDR3 region: CASSEGFGANVLTF. The DNA of the CDR3 is TGTGCCAGCAGCGAGGGCTTTGGGGCCAACGTCCTGACTTTC.

The chain couples TRBV13 to TRBJ2-1, with TRBD2 matching over 9 bases. Losses at the gene ends were 1 base for V and 7 bases for J; bases not matched to a gene: 8. This CDR3 region has 16 residues. CDR1 is PRHDT, CDR2 FYEKMQ, per germline (reference sequence). DNA of the CDR3: TGTGCCAGCAGCTTAGCCGGACTAGCGAGACTTAATGAGCAGTTCTTC. The encoded protein is CASSLAGLARLNEQFF.

The rearrangement links TRBV7-2 to TRBJ1-5; D is perhaps TRBD1 (5 bases). Looked up from germline, CDR1 is SGHTA and CDR2 is FQGNSA. CDR3 length equals 15 residues. V was cut by 5 bases and J by 4 bases, with 15 bases left in between. CDR3 amino acids: CASSQAGRRNQPQHF. CDR3 nucleotide sequence: TGTGCCAGCAGCCAGGCAGGGAGGAGGAATCAGCCCCAGCATTTT.

The chain joins TRBV5-1 to TRBJ1-1, with 9 bases that match TRBD1. The CDR3 consists of 17 residues. CDR1 SGHRS and CDR2 YFSETQ come from the germline V gene. The junction had 16 bases not matched to a gene; V was cut back by 6 bases and J by 4 bases. The CDR3 spells CASKKTTQGARFTEAFF. The CDR3 nucleotides are TGCGCCAGCAAAAAGACTACACAGGGGGCCCGTTTCACTGAAGCTTTCTTT.

V gene TRBV25-1 combines with J gene TRBJ2-1; TRBD2 aligns across 14 bases. V gave up 6 bases and J gave up 9 bases; unmatched junction bases: 13. The CDR3 loop spans 17 amino acids. The germline CDR1 and CDR2 sequences are MGHDK and SYGVNS. CDR3 DNA sequence: TGTGCCAGCAGACCGCCGGGACTAGCGGGAGCAGTGGGTGAGCAGTTCTTC. It translates to CASRPPGLAGAVGEQFF.

V gene TRBV7-2 combines with J gene TRBJ2-7; 7 bases are a match to TRBD2. With 5 bases clipped from V and 7 bases from J, the junction kept 11 bases outside the gene matches. The CDR3 is 14 amino acids. Germline values: CDR1 SGHTA, CDR2 FQGNSA. In DNA, the CDR3 is TGTGCCAGCAGCGGGAGTGGGAGGGTTGATGAGCAGTACTTC. It codes for CASSGSGRVDEQYF.

DNA for the CDR3: TGTGCCAGCAGTTTTAGCGGGAGCAGGCGCATTCAGTACTTC. Translated: CASSFSGSRRIQYF. This chain uses TRBV27 with TRBJ2-4, with 9 bases fitting TRBD2. The junction had 6 bases not matched to a gene; V was cut back by 3 bases and J by 9 bases. The CDR3 has 14 residues. CDR1 is MNHEY, CDR2 SMNVEV, per germline (reference sequence).

The chain employs TRBV7-9 and TRBJ2-1; D gene uncertain. Germline V gives CDR1 SEHNR, CDR2 FQNEAQ (reference sequence). The CDR3 contains 14 residues. The V gene lost 1 base and the J gene lost 5 bases, with 9 bases spanning the gap. In DNA form, the CDR3 reads TGTGCCAGCAGCTTAGTCGGAGATAACAATGAGCAGTTCTTC. It specifies CASSLVGDNNEQFF.